This TCR beta chain was sequenced in a study of blood T cell repertoires in COVID-19 (dated by TCRdb to 2018 to 2020). Regarding the complete study: Samples covering the acute and convalescent phases of COVID-19 were provided by collaborators in the United States, Italy and Spain. The material from the prospective study consisted of cDNA or gDNA derived from T cells, B-cell-depleted T cells, or PBMCs. Subjects who had been exposed to COVID-19, were actively infected with it, or had recovered from it provided the deeply sampled blood TCRbeta repertoires that made up the dataset. The repertoires were released in a freely available public database intended as a resource for research on the immune response to SARS-CoV-2. Samples were obtained from the ongoing ImmuneRACE study (first 160 participants) and from about 1,300 subjects provided by 6 global collaborators. A de-identified subject ID, COVID-19 status, age in years and sex were almost always included in the sample metadata. Where available, HLA class I and class II types were obtained from metadata supplied by the sample provider rather than from assay-based typing.

Overall results and qualifications from the work: The quantity of clinical and demographic metadata differed by source and by participant and was supplied without curation.

Worth noting for this clone: The clone's antigen remains unknown. No base quality information exists; no much larger clone differs at one position.

In the prospective study, participants were roughly 18 to 95 years old, resided in approximately 22 geographic areas of the United States, and were enrolled through a virtual design. Cohort assignment in the prospective study relied on participant-reported clinical history from a screening survey and a study questionnaire. Recovered participants in ImmuneRACE Cohort 3 were defined by two consecutive negative NP/OP PCR tests, clearance by a healthcare professional, or resolution of symptoms. Each participant in the prospective study had whole blood, serum and a nasopharyngeal or oropharyngeal swab collected by mobile phlebotomists. Prospective study participants could optionally give additional blood draws and questionnaires over a 2-month period. Before DNA extraction, prospective study blood samples were shipped either frozen or at room temperature. TCRbeta CDR3 regions were amplified from genomic DNA using the immunoSEQ Assay, a bias-controlled multiplex PCR. Concerning the study's data processing: Within the assay, amplification of reference gene primers was used to estimate how many nucleated cells each sample contained. To quantify the absolute abundance of each unique TCRbeta CDR3 rearrangement, sequence reads were collapsed and filtered. For each sample, productive Simpson clonality was calculated as the square root of Simpson's diversity index across productive rearrangements. Not all clones reach the TCRdb copy of this immuneACCESS table, which keeps in-frame sequences only. Checked studies attribute under half of the gap to unresolved V genes and leave the rest unexplained. The DNA was the basis for D and trimming; V, J and clone size are from that table. The sample has fewer than 200,000 clones on record, 75% to 90% of them singletons. The ten largest clones take up about 4.6% of the sample.

V loses 7 bases, J loses 9 bases, and the germline ends lie 15 bases apart. Counted from cysteine to phenylalanine, this CDR3 has 12 amino acids. The kept DNA is CDR3 alone, 36 bases in frame from the first base. The chain links TRBV12-3 or TRBV12-4 with TRBJ1-2, with the D gene not confidently named. Material for sequencing was PBMCs or T cells enriched from blood (not recorded which). This clonotype originated in a woman aged 45-65 years who had recovered from COVID-19. The CDR3 protein is CASTAKEDRYTF. Read as DNA, the sequence is TGTGCCAGCACCGCTAAGGAGGATCGCTACACCTTC.